Sequencing of this T cell receptor (beta chain) was carried out in a study of blood T cell repertoires in COVID-19. V gave up 7 bases and J gave up 4 bases; unmatched junction bases: 8. CDR1 is MNHEY and CDR2 is SVGAGI in the germline V gene. The CDR3 runs to 15 residues. The method was immunoSEQ multiplex PCR; TCRdb's version includes in-frame clones alone and lacks a portion of them. This repertoire shows about 130,000 clones, around three quarters found once; its top ten account for 11%. V is TRBV6-5 and J is TRBJ1-3; 9 nucleotides align to TRBD1. The sample taken for sequencing was peripheral blood. This sequence was found in a human donor in a cohort sampled during active COVID-19. The CDR3 DNA sequence: TGTGCCAGCACCTTTGGACAGGGGAGCGGAAACACCATATATTTT. Translating gives CASTFGQGSGNTIYF.